This TCR beta chain was identified in a study of T cell changes during pregnancy in multiple sclerosis. As to this clone: This specimen includes other DNA sequences encoding the same CDR3.

Germline CDR1 is SNHLY and CDR2 is FYNNEI. The CDR3 is made up of 15 amino acids. The ends were cut back, 3 bases at V and 0 bases at J, with 11 bases in the middle. Here immunoSEQ multiplex PCR was the method, and the copy in TCRdb shows in-frame clones only, minus some. This repertoire shows about 50,000 clones, approximately 90% found once; its top ten account for around 0.4%. This TCR was recovered from a female donor with multiple sclerosis, enrolled in a pregnancy study. The chain joins TRBV2 to TRBJ2-5; the D gene is possibly TRBD1 (6 bases). Sequences were derived from CD4+ T cells from peripheral blood mononuclear cells, sampled before pregnancy. CDR3 nucleotides: TGTGCCAGCAGTGACAGGGGATCGTACCAAGAGACCCAGTACTTC. It specifies CASSDRGSYQETQYF.